Below, 16 T cell receptor beta chains from the same sample are listed, as sequenced in a study of blood T cell repertoires in COVID-19. Assay used: immunoSEQ multiplex PCR; TCRdb lists only in-frame clones, some missing. The sample has about 90,000 clones; more than 80% are singletons. Input material: peripheral blood. The receptors stem from a woman in her 70s with acute or convalescent COVID-19.

V and J are TRBV5-1 and TRBJ2-1; D is undetermined. The CDR3 extends over 14 amino acids. The germline V gene has CDR1 SGHRS and CDR2 YFSETQ. Trimming pared 0 bases from V and 5 bases from J, leaving 9 bases between. For the CDR3, the DNA is TGCGCCAGCAGCTTGGCCTGGCTTCACAATGAGCAGTTCTTC. Translating gives CASSLAWLHNEQFF.

This rearrangement joins TRBV4-1 to TRBJ2-1, with 8 positions matching TRBD2. Germline values: CDR1 MGHRA, CDR2 YSYEKL. The CDR3 runs to 15 residues. J gave up 7 bases and V 1 base, and 6 bases lay outside the gene matches. CDR3 DNA: TGCGCCAGCAGCCAAGTTAGCGGGACCTTTAATGAGCAGTTCTTC. Translated, it gives CASSQVSGTFNEQFF.

The sample holds a few counts of this clone. The rearrangement links TRBV1 to TRBJ2-3; the table's TRBD1 call for D was not verified on the DNA. TRBV1 is reported as a pseudogene. The CDR3 is 16 amino acids. The chain's CDR3 is CTSSPPRQDSTDTQYF. DNA of the CDR3: TGCACCAGCAGCCCACCAAGACAGGATAGCACAGATACGCAGTATTTT.

This chain uses TRBV6-6 with TRBJ2-7; D possibly corresponds to TRBD2 (7 bases). Germline values: CDR1 MNHNY, CDR2 SVGAGI (reference sequence). The CDR3 runs 16 residues. V was trimmed by 4 bases and J by 2 bases, leaving 18 bases between them. The CDR3 nucleotides are TGTGCCAGCAGTTCCAAGGGGGGGGCCACGACCTACGAGCAGTACTTC. Protein product: CASSSKGGATTYEQYF.

The CDR3 DNA is TGTGCCACCAGTGGGAACAGGGAAAGTCAGCCCCAGCATTTT. Amino acid sequence: CATSGNRESQPQHF. The rearrangement uses TRBV24-1 and TRBJ1-5; perhaps TRBD1 as D (6 bases). The ends were cut back, 5 bases at V and 6 bases at J, with 13 bases in the middle. The CDR3 runs to 14 residues. CDR1 is KGHDR, CDR2 SFDVKD, per germline.

V gene TRBV2 combines with J gene TRBJ2-7; 7 nucleotides align to TRBD2. The CDR3 extends over 15 amino acids. The trim removed 2 bases at V and 5 bases at J, leaving 9 bases unmatched. The germline gives CDR1 SNHLY, CDR2 FYNNEI. The CDR3 DNA reads TGTGCCAGCAGTGAACTAGTTGGTGGGGGGGACGAGCAGTACTTC. It translates to CASSELVGGGDEQYF.

The chain recombines TRBV7-6 with TRBJ2-2; TRBD2 agrees at 8 bases. The CDR3 spans 19 residues. V lost 2 bases, J lost 6 bases, and 17 bases stayed unmatched. Germline CDR1 and CDR2: SGHVS and FNYEAQ. In DNA form, the CDR3 reads TGTGCCAGCAGCTTATTCGCCGCTACCGGGACTAGGGGTTCCGGGGAGCTGTTTTTT. Translating gives CASSLFAATGTRGSGELFF.

The V call is TRBV6-2 or TRBV6-3, the J call TRBJ2-7; TRBD1 aligns across 7 bases. V shed 4 bases and J 2 bases; nucleotides not matched to a gene: 5. CDR3 length: 14 amino acids. CDR1 MNHEY and CDR2 SVGEGT come from the germline V gene. The CDR3 DNA is TGTGCCAGCAGTTTAACAGGGGATACCTACGAGCAGTACTTC. Translation: CASSLTGDTYEQYF.

The V and J genes are TRBV7-2 and TRBJ2-1; 8 positions agree with TRBD1. Germline CDR1 SGHTA, CDR2 FQGNSA. The CDR3 consists of 16 residues. J gave up 5 bases and V 5 bases, and 11 bases lay outside the gene matches. As DNA, the CDR3 is TGTGCCAGCAGCCCACGTCCCGGGACAGGCAACAATGAGCAGTTCTTC. Its translation is CASSPRPGTGNNEQFF.

The chain uses TRBV6-4 and TRBJ1-6; 7 nucleotides line up with TRBD1. This CDR3 is 14 amino acids long. V lost 3 bases, J lost 6 bases, and 2 bases stayed unmatched. CDR1 is MRHNA, CDR2 SNTAGT, per germline. As DNA, the CDR3 is TGTGCCAGCAGTGAGTCAGGGGGTAATTCACCCCTCCACTTT. This sequence encodes CASSESGGNSPLHF.

J is TRBJ1-5 and V is TRBV28; D possibly corresponds to TRBD1 (6 bases). Trimming shortened V by 8 bases and J by 6 bases, and 11 bases separated the two germline ends. The germline gives CDR1 MDHEN, CDR2 SYDVKM. This CDR3 contains 12 residues. The CDR3 sequence is CASVQGSQPQHF. DNA of the CDR3: TGTGCCAGCGTACAGGGAAGTCAGCCCCAGCATTTT.

This chain links TRBV6-5 with TRBJ1-5; TRBD1 might be the D (5 bases). The ends were cut back, 10 bases at V and 2 bases at J, with 18 bases in the middle. The CDR3 loop spans 15 amino acids. Germline V lookup: CDR1 MNHEY, CDR2 SVGAGI. The CDR3 loop reads CATAREGGGNQPQHF. The DNA of the CDR3 is TGTGCCACCGCCAGGGAGGGAGGCGGCAATCAGCCCCAGCATTTT.

This chain links TRBV20-1 with TRBJ1-1; perhaps TRBD1 as D (5 bases). Per the germline V gene, CDR1 is DFQATT and CDR2 is SNEGSKA (reference sequence). V gave up 3 bases and J gave up 5 bases, with 16 bases separating them. The CDR3 spans 14 residues. CDR3 in amino acids: CSASSGFLRTEAFF. The CDR3 region has the DNA TGCAGTGCTAGTTCAGGGTTTCTTCGAACTGAAGCTTTCTTT.

The CDR3 loop is CASSLARPPGQRTYEQYF. The CDR3 DNA reads TGTGCCAGCAGCTTAGCGAGACCGCCGGGACAGCGCACCTACGAGCAGTACTTC. The chain joins TRBV7-2 to TRBJ2-7; 7 nucleotides match TRBD1. CDR1 and CDR2 (germline): SGHTA, FQGNSA. V lost 0 bases, J lost 2 bases, and 13 bases stayed unmatched. CDR3 length: 18 amino acids.

The genes are TRBV19 and TRBJ2-1; 8 bases line up with TRBD1. V gave up 4 bases and J gave up 4 bases; unmatched junction bases: 3. The V gene's germline CDR1 is LNHDA and CDR2 SQIVND (reference sequence). CDR3 length equals 14 residues. This chain's CDR3 is CASSTRGRYNEQFF. The CDR3 DNA reads as TGTGCCAGTAGTACCAGGGGGCGATACAATGAGCAGTTCTTC.

The chain recombines TRBV7-2 with TRBJ1-2, with D tentatively TRBD1 (6 bases). Germline lookup yields CDR1 SGHTA and CDR2 FQGNSA. The V gene lost 3 bases and the J gene lost 3 bases, with 8 bases spanning the gap. The CDR3 has 13 amino acids. The CDR3 DNA is TGTGCCAGCAGCTTGGCAGGGGACTATGGCTACACCTTC. Amino acids: CASSLAGDYGYTF. The variable domain in full, completed from reference TRBV7-2 and TRBJ1-2, reads GAGVSQSPSNKVTEKGKDVELRCDPISGHTALYWYRQSLGQGLEFLIYFQGNSAPDKSGLPSDRFSAERTGGSVSTLTIQRTQQEDSAVYLCASSLAGDYGYTFGSGTRLTVV.